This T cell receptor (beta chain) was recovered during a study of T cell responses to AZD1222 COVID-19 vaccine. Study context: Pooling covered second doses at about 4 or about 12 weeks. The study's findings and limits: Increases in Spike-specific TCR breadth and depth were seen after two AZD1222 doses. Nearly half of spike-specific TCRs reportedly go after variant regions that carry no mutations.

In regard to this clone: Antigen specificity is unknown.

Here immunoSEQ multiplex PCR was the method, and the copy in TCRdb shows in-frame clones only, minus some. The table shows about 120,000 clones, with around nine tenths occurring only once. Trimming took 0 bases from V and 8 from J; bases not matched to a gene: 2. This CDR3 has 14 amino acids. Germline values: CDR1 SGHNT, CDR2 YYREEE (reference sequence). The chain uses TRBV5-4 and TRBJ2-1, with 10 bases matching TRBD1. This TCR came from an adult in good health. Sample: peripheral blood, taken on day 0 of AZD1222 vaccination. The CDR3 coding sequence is TGTGCCAGCAGCTTGGAAGGGACAGGGGATGAGCAGTTCTTC. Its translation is CASSLEGTGDEQFF.